This T cell receptor (beta chain) was captured by sequencing in a study of T-cell memory formation after mild COVID-19. TCR alpha and TCR beta cDNA libraries carrying sample barcodes and UMIs were produced by 5'RACE using constant-segment primers. Using its own MiXCR run on the 5' RACE reads, TCRdb lists one record per CDR3 protein. The profile shows about 350,000 distinct CDR3 sequences, roughly 15% of them singletons. CDR1 is SGHTA, CDR2 FQGTGA, per germline. The CDR3 runs to 15 residues. The V segment lost 2 bases and the J segment 5 bases; nucleotides outside the gene matches: 2. Comments on this clonotype: As yet, its antigen is unknown.

General study findings and limits: Some responding clones appeared in pre-infection memory, suggesting cross-reactive memory joined.

This sequence was found in a man in his late teens or twenties who had mild COVID-19 (a few samples of this study predate the infection). Cell type and time point are not known. Input material: PBMCs or a T cell subset sorted from them (not recorded which). The chain combines TRBV7-3 with TRBJ2-1; 11 positions match TRBD2. CDR3 region: CASSLLAGGDNEQFF. CDR3 bases: TGTGCCAGCAGCTTACTAGCGGGAGGAGACAATGAGCAGTTCTTC.